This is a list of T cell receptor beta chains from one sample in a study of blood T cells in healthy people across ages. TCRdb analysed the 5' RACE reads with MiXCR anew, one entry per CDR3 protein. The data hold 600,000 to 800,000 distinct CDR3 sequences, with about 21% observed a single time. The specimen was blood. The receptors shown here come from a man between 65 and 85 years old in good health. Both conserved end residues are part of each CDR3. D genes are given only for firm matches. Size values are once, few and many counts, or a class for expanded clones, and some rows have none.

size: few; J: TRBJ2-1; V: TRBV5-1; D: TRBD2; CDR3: CASSLQLAGEDEQFF; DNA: TGCGCCAGCAGCTTGCAACTAGCGGGAGAGGATGAGCAGTTCTTC
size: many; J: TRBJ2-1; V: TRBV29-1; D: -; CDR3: CSVGYNEQFF; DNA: TGCAGCGTTGGTTACAATGAGCAGTTCTTC
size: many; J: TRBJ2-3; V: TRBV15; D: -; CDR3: CATSSPGLGSTDTQYF; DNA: TGTGCCACCAGCAGTCCTGGCCTCGGTAGCACAGATACGCAGTATTTT
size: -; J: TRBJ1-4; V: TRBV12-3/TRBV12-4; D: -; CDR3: CASSTTTGQSF; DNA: TGTGCCAGCAGTACGACCACAGGACAGTCTTTT
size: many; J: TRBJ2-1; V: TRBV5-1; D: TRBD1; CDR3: CASSETGNSYNEQFF; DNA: TGCGCCAGCAGCGAGACAGGGAACTCCTACAATGAGCAGTTCTTC
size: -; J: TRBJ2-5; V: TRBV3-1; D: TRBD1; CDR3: CASSSLGQQETQYF; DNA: TGTGCCAGCAGCTCACTGGGACAGCAAGAGACCCAGTACTTC
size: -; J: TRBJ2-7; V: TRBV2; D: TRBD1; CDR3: CASRATGSEQYF; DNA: TGTGCCAGCAGAGCGACAGGGTCCGAGCAGTACTTC
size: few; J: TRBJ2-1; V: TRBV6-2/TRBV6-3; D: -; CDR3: CASSYAEVWNEQFF; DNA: TGTGCCAGCAGTTACGCGGAGGTTTGGAATGAGCAGTTCTTC
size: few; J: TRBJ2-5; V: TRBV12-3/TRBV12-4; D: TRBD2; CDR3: CASSTLAGIYETQYF; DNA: TGTGCCAGCAGCACACTAGCGGGAATATATGAGACCCAGTACTTC
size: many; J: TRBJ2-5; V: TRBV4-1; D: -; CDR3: CASSQLLGLQETQYF; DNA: TGCGCCAGCAGCCAACTTTTGGGCCTCCAAGAGACCCAGTACTTC
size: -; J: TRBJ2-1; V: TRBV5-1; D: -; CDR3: CASSWGDSYNEQFF; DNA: TGCGCCAGCAGCTGGGGGGACTCGTACAATGAGCAGTTCTTC
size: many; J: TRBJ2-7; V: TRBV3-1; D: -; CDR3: CASSQDNEQYF; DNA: TGTGCCAGCAGCCAAGATAACGAGCAGTACTTC
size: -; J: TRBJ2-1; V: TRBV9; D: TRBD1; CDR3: CASSVGQGFEQFF; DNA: TGTGCCAGCAGCGTAGGACAGGGATTTGAGCAGTTCTTC
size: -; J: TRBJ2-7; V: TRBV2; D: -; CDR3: CASSEEGGQYF; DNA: TGTGCCAGCAGTGAAGAAGGGGGGCAGTACTTC
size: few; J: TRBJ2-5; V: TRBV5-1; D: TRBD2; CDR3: CASSLASGTSDQETQYF; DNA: TGCGCCAGCAGCTTGGCCTCCGGGACTAGCGACCAAGAGACCCAGTACTTC
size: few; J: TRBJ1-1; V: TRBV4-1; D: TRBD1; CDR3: CASSHRTGSVNTEAFF; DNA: TGCGCCAGCAGCCACCGGACAGGGTCGGTGAACACTGAAGCTTTCTTT
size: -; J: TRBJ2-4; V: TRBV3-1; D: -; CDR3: CASSQAPANLAKNIQYF; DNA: TGTGCCAGCAGCCAAGCCCCAGCGAATTTAGCCAAAAACATTCAGTACTTC
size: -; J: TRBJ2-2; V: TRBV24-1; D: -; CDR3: CATSDSGCNTGELFF; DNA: TGTGCCACCAGTGATTCAGGGTGCAACACCGGGGAGCTGTTTTTT
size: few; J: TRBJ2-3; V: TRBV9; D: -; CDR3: CASSSLESTDTQYF; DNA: TGTGCCAGCAGCTCGCTAGAAAGCACAGATACGCAGTATTTT
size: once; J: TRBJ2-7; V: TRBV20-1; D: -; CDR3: CSATQEGAAYEQYF; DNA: TGCAGTGCTACTCAGGAGGGGGCAGCCTACGAGCAGTACTTC
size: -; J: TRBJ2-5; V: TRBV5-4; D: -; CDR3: CASGFGQETQYF; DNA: TGTGCCAGCGGCTTTGGCCAAGAGACCCAGTACTTC
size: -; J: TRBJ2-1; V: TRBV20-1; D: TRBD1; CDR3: CSTRQGADWNEQFF; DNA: TGCAGTACTAGACAGGGGGCTGATTGGAATGAGCAGTTCTTC
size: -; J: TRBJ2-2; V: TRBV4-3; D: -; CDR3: CASSQDPSVNTGELFF; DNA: TGCGCCAGCAGCCAAGATCCTAGCGTGAACACCGGGGAGCTGTTTTTT
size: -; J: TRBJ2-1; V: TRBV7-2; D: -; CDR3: CASSLGDTQNEQFF; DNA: TGTGCCAGCAGCTTAGGGGACACTCAGAATGAGCAGTTCTTC
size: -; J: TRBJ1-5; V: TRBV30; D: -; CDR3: CAWSVAGRGNQPQHF; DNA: TGTGCCTGGAGTGTAGCGGGGAGGGGCAATCAGCCCCAGCATTTT
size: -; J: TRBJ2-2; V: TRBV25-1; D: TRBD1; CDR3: CASRDRGVTGELFF; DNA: TGTGCCAGCAGGGACAGGGGAGTAACCGGGGAGCTGTTTTTT
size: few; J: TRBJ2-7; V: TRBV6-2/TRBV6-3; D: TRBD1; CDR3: CASSYSRTGGWVLAYEQYF; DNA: TGTGCCAGCAGTTACTCCCGGACAGGGGGCTGGGTACTAGCCTACGAGCAGTACTTC
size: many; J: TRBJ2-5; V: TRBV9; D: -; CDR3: CASSVAGAETQYF; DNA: TGTGCCAGCAGCGTAGCGGGAGCAGAGACCCAGTACTTC
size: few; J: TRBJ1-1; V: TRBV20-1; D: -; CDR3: CSARDGGGFTEAFF; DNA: TGCAGTGCTAGAGACGGGGGGGGATTTACTGAAGCTTTCTTT
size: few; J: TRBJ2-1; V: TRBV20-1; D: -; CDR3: CSATLTGAVRDNEQFF; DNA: TGCAGTGCTACTTTGACAGGAGCGGTCCGCGACAATGAGCAGTTCTTC
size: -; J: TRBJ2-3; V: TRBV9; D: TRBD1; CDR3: CASSVAGQGSDTQYF; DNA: TGTGCCAGCAGCGTAGCAGGACAGGGCTCAGATACGCAGTATTTT
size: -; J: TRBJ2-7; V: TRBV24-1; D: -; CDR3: CATSDGADYEQYF; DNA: TGTGCCACCAGTGATGGGGCGGACTACGAGCAGTACTTC
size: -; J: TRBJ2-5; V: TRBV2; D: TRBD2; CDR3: CASMLAGKTQYF; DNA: TGTGCCAGTATGCTAGCGGGAAAGACCCAGTACTTC
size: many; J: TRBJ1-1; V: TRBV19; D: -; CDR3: CASREAAGMNTEAFF; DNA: TGTGCCAGTAGAGAAGCGGCGGGCATGAACACTGAAGCTTTCTTT
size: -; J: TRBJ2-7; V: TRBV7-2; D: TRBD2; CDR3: CASSFNPPGTSLYEQYF; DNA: TGTGCCAGCAGCTTTAACCCTCCCGGGACTAGCCTCTACGAGCAGTACTTC
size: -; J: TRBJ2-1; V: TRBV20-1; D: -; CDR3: CSASPGTYNEQFF; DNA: TGCAGTGCTAGCCCAGGAACTTACAATGAGCAGTTCTTC
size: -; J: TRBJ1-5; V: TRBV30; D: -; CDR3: CAWSSNTNQPQHF; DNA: TGTGCCTGGAGTTCCAACACGAATCAGCCCCAGCATTTT
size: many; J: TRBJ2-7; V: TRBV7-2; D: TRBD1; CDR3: CASSLPGQGTYEQYF; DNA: TGTGCCAGCAGCTTACCCGGACAGGGTACCTACGAGCAGTACTTC
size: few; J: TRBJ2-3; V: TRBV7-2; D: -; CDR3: CASSLQRSTDTQYF; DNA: TGTGCCAGCAGCTTACAGCGGAGCACAGATACGCAGTATTTT
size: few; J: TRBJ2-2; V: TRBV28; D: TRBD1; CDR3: CASSTSGGPSTGELFF; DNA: TGTGCCAGCAGTACCTCAGGGGGCCCGAGCACCGGGGAGCTGTTTTTT
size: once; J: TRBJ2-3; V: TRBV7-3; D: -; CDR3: CASSSTLGNTDTQYF; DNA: TGTGCCAGCAGCTCGACACTAGGGAACACAGATACGCAGTATTTT
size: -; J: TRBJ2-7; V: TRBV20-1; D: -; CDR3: CSAGLGNYEQYF; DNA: TGCAGTGCTGGACTGGGGAACTACGAGCAGTACTTC
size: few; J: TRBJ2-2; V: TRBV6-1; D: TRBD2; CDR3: CASSPRLWASGRRTGELFF; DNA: TGTGCCAGCAGTCCAAGGTTGTGGGCTAGCGGGAGGCGAACCGGGGAGCTGTTTTTT
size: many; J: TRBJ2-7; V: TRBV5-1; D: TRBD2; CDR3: CASSVGLASYEQYF; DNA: TGCGCCAGCAGTGTGGGACTAGCGAGCTACGAGCAGTACTTC
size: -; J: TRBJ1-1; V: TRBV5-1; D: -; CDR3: CASRALVGNTEAFF; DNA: TGCGCCAGCAGAGCACTCGTGGGGAACACTGAAGCTTTCTTT